The next 19 T cell receptor beta chains were all read from a single sample in a study of cytomegalovirus exposure and HLA in healthy donors. The PCR employed 60 Vbeta primers together with 13 Jbeta primers. Clones were sequenced by immunoSEQ multiplex PCR, and TCRdb holds only the in-frame ones, with some missing. Among under 200,000 clones listed, approximately 80% were seen once. Material: PBMCs. The receptors come from a woman in her late teens or twenties in good health and CMV-seronegative.

As for this clone: The germline gene is not matched at one end of the junction; a read error may be the cause. CDR3 sequence reads: CSSSRLQGPTF. The CDR3 DNA reads as TGTTCCAGCAGCCGGTTACAGGGCCCCACCTTC. The chain uses TRBV7-9 and TRBJ1-2; D is perhaps TRBD1 (6 bases). This CDR3 region has 11 residues. CDR1 and CDR2 from the germline V gene are SEHNR and FQNEAQ (reference sequence). Based on the CDR3 plus reference TRBV7-9 and TRBJ1-2, the full variable domain is DTGVSQNPRHKITKRGQNVTFRCDPISEHNRLYWYRQTLGQGPEFLTYFQNEAQLEKSRLLSDRFSAERPKGSFSTLEIQRTEQGDSAMYLCSSSRLQGPTFGSGTRLTVV.

The chain couples TRBV30 to TRBJ2-7; 7 nucleotides match TRBD2. V lost 3 bases and J lost 4; bases outside the gene matches: 6. CDR3 size: 13 residues. Germline-derived CDR1 and CDR2 are GTSNPN and SVGIG (reference sequence). CDR3 nucleotides: TGTGCCTGGAGCCACGCGGGAGCTTACGAGCAGTACTTC. Translated: CAWSHAGAYEQYF.

The genes are TRBV9 and TRBJ2-7; tentative D call: TRBD2 (5 bases). The CDR3 covers 13 residues. Trimming removed 4 bases from V and 0 bases from J, with 8 bases in between. CDR1 and CDR2 (germline): SGDLS, YYNGEE. CDR3 sequence (DNA): TGTGCCAGCAGCCCCGGACTCTCCTACGAGCAGTACTTC. As protein: CASSPGLSYEQYF. Full variable domain (remainder filled in from reference TRBV9 and TRBJ2-7): DSGVTQTPKHLITATGQRVTLRCSPRSGDLSVYWYQQSLDQGLQFLIQYYNGEERAKGNILERFSAQQFPDLHSELNLSSLELGDSALYFCASSPGLSYEQYFGPGTRLTVT.

This chain links TRBV28 with TRBJ1-3; weak D call: TRBD1 (6 bases). V lost 5 bases and J 8 bases, leaving 16 bases between the germline ends. Per germline, CDR1 MDHEN and CDR2 SYDVKM. This CDR3 comprises 14 residues. This chain's CDR3 is CASSLDRTGDTIYF. The CDR3 bases are TGTGCCAGCAGTCTCGACAGGACCGGGGACACCATATATTTT. Full variable domain (missing parts from reference TRBV28 and TRBJ1-3): DVKVTQSSRYLVKRTGEKVFLECVQDMDHENMFWYRQDPGLGLRLIYFSYDVKMKEKGDIPEGYSVSREKKERFSLILESASTNQTSMYLCASSLDRTGDTIYFGEGSWLTVV.

In its sample, this clone was seen once. This sequence joins TRBV7-9 and TRBJ1-3; no clear D gene. The V end lost 4 bases, the J end lost 4 bases, and 11 bases lay between the germline ends. The CDR3 is made up of 14 amino acids. CDR1 is SEHNR and CDR2 is FQNEAQ in the germline V gene (reference sequence). CDR3 residues: CASSSPGAGNTIYF. In DNA, the CDR3 is TGTGCCAGCAGCTCCCCGGGAGCGGGAAACACCATATATTTT.

To note about this clone: One junction end does not reproduce the germline sequence, and a read error may be involved. The chain links TRBV7-2 to TRBJ1-2, with TRBD1 as a possible D gene (5 bases). Germline CDR1 is SGHTA and CDR2 is FQGNSA. The CDR3 runs 14 residues. As DNA, the CDR3 is TGTGCCAGCAGCTTAGCCGACAGAAACTCTGGCTACACCTTC. Its translation is CASSLADRNSGYTF.

V is TRBV4-1 and J is TRBJ2-3, with TRBD2 matching over 11 bases. Trimming at V came to 7 bases and at J to 7 bases, leaving 10 bases not matched to a gene. The CDR3 length is 15 residues. The germline V gene has CDR1 MGHRA and CDR2 YSYEKL. The CDR3 DNA reads as TGCGCCAGCACTCCGGACGGGACTAGCGGTTATACGCAGTATTTT. Its protein is CASTPDGTSGYTQYF.

The rearrangement links TRBV28 to TRBJ2-3; TRBD1 is a possible D gene (5 bases). Germline V gene sequence: CDR1 MDHEN, CDR2 SYDVKM. V lost 5 bases, J lost 3 bases, and 6 bases lay in between. The CDR3 loop spans 12 amino acids. Here the CDR3 reads CASSRGTDTQYF. The CDR3 DNA is TGTGCCAGCAGTAGGGGAACAGATACGCAGTATTTT.

This clone was counted between two and nine times. The J gene is TRBJ1-2, the V gene TRBV5-6; the match to TRBD1 covers 8 bases. The CDR3 totals 13 residues. The trim removed 0 bases at V and 7 bases at J, leaving 2 bases unmatched. Germline CDR1 reads SGHDT; CDR2 reads YYEEEE. Here the CDR3 DNA reads TGTGCCAGCAGCTTGGATCAGGGGGCTGGCTACACCTTC. This translates into CASSLDQGAGYTF. Combining the CDR3 with reference TRBV5-6 and TRBJ1-2 gives the whole variable domain DAGVTQSPTHLIKTRGQQVTLRCSPKSGHDTVSWYQQALGQGPQFIFQYYEEEERQRGNFPDRFSGHQFPNYSSELNVNALLLGDSALYLCASSLDQGAGYTFGSGTRLTVV.

The V call is TRBV7-8, the J call TRBJ2-7, with 14 nucleotides matching TRBD2. Per germline, CDR1 SGHVS and CDR2 FQNEAQ. The CDR3 spans 16 residues. The J segment lost 4 bases and the V segment lost 5 bases, leaving 7 bases of the junction unmatched. CDR3 nucleotides: TGTGCCAGCAGCCGGCCACGGACTAGCGGGAGGTACGAGCAGTACGTC. Translating it yields CASSRPRTSGRYEQYV.

V and J are TRBV10-1 and TRBJ2-5, with 7 bases matching TRBD2. CDR3 length equals 16 residues. The V gene end was trimmed by 1 base and the J gene end by 4 bases; junction bases not matched to a gene: 9. Germline V lookup: CDR1 WNHNN, CDR2 SYGVQD (reference sequence). The CDR3 protein is CASSEWRELEGETQYF. CDR3 coding DNA: TGCGCCAGCAGTGAGTGGCGGGAGTTAGAAGGAGAGACCCAGTACTTC.

The chain couples TRBV18 to TRBJ2-3, with unresolved D. The CDR3 runs to 14 residues. V was cut by 5 bases and J by 0 bases, with 9 bases left in between. The germline gives CDR1 KGHSH, CDR2 LQKENI. CDR3 sequence (DNA): TGTGCCAGCTCAATAGAGCGTAGCACAGATACGCAGTATTTT. Protein product: CASSIERSTDTQYF.

This clone was seen a single time. The chain is built from TRBV29-1 and TRBJ2-1, with 7 bases lining up with TRBD2. Per the germline V gene, CDR1 is SQVTM and CDR2 is ANQGSEA. This CDR3 region has 15 residues. V lost 3 bases, J lost 5 bases, and 10 bases stayed unmatched. This CDR3 reads CSVDPRTLADNEQFF. DNA for the CDR3: TGCAGCGTTGACCCCAGGACCCTAGCGGACAATGAGCAGTTCTTC.

The chain is built from TRBV30 and TRBJ2-1; D is unclear. Germline V gene data show CDR1 as GTSNPN and CDR2 as SVGIG (reference sequence). The CDR3 length is 14 residues. Here the CDR3 DNA reads TGTGCTCGGAGCCCAGTGAGTCGATACAATGAGCAGTTCTTC. It encodes CARSPVSRYNEQFF.

The rearrangement joins TRBV29-1 to TRBJ1-2; 7 bases agree with TRBD1. V dropped 2 bases and J dropped 6; count of bases not matched to a gene: 9. The CDR3 covers 14 residues. Germline V gives CDR1 SQVTM, CDR2 ANQGSEA. CDR3 sequence reads: CSVERTGEGDGYTF. The CDR3 region has the DNA TGCAGCGTTGAAAGGACAGGAGAGGGGGATGGCTACACCTTC.

The sample holds a few counts of this clone. The gene calls are TRBV6-1 and TRBJ1-5; no firm D call. The V gene lost 2 bases and the J gene lost 4 bases, with 15 bases spanning the gap. CDR3 length: 16 amino acids. CDR1 and CDR2 from the germline V gene are MNHNS and SASEGT. CDR3 residues: CASSELRDLLNQPQHF. The CDR3 region has the DNA TGTGCCAGCAGTGAACTGAGGGATCTCCTAAATCAGCCCCAGCATTTT.

The CDR3 coding sequence is TGTGCCAGCGGCAATAATTCACCCCTCCACTTT. Translating it yields CASGNNSPLHF. The chain has TRBV11-2 and TRBJ1-6, with D hard to call. CDR1 and CDR2 (germline): SGHAT, FQNNGV. The CDR3 has 11 residues. Trimming stripped 8 bases from V and 5 bases from J, with 4 bases between. Looking up the rest from reference TRBV11-2 and TRBJ1-6 gives the full variable domain: EAGVAQSPRYKIIEKRQSVAFWCNPISGHATLYWYQQILGQGPKLLIQFQNNGVVDDSQLPKDRFSAERLKGVDSTLKIQPAKLEDSAVYLCASGNNSPLHFGNGTRLTVT.

The chain employs TRBV10-3 and TRBJ1-3, with TRBD1 as a possible D gene (6 bases). Trimming cost V 6 bases and J 12 bases, with 15 bases left between them. The CDR3 is 12 residues long. Germline V gives CDR1 ENHRY, CDR2 SYGVKD. As DNA, the CDR3 is TGTGCCATCAGGACCGACAGGCCAATCATATATTTT. Translation: CAIRTDRPIIYF.

This sequence joins TRBV10-2 and TRBJ2-1; possibly TRBD2 for D (5 bases). The CDR3 consists of 16 residues. V was pared by 6 bases and J by 4 bases, with 19 bases between. Germline V lookup: CDR1 WSHSY, CDR2 SAAADI. CDR3 nucleotides: TGCGCCAGCAGCGCCGAGTGGCTAGCACCTTACAATGAGCAGTTCTTC. Its protein product is CASSAEWLAPYNEQFF.